The 13 T cell receptor beta chains in this list originate from one sample, sequenced in a study of early T cells in non-severe SARS-CoV-2 infection. TCRdb re-analysed the 5' RACE reads in MiXCR, keeping a single row per CDR3 protein. Found here are 56,000 or so distinct CDR3 sequences, about 10% of them singletons; the top ten hold 6.5%. The sample was whole blood. Source of these receptors: an adult who was a healthcare worker with PCR-confirmed SARS-CoV-2 infection or an uninfected control (not recorded which).

This clonotype was seen ten or more times. This rearrangement joins TRBV6-2 or TRBV6-3 to TRBJ1-1, with D maybe TRBD1 (5 bases). This CDR3 is built from 13 residues. Germline loops: CDR1 MNHEY, CDR2 SVGEGT. Trimming left V 4 bases short and J 4 bases short, with 10 bases between. The CDR3 protein is CASSFQGGTEAFF. CDR3 bases: TGTGCCAGCAGTTTTCAGGGCGGCACTGAAGCTTTCTTT.

This clonotype was picked up many times. The chain recombines TRBV3-1 with TRBJ1-1; D call uncertain. This CDR3 contains 12 residues. Deletions cut 0 bases from V and 4 bases from J, with 3 bases between. Germline V gene data show CDR1 as LGHDT and CDR2 as YNNKEL (reference sequence). Written as DNA, the CDR3 is TGTGCCAGCAGCCAAGATGGCACTGAAGCTTTCTTT. Residues: CASSQDGTEAFF. The whole variable domain, remainder taken from reference TRBV3-1 and TRBJ1-1, is DTAVSQTPKYLVTQMGNDKSIKCEQNLGHDTMYWYKQDSKKFLKIMFSYNNKELIINETVPNRFSPKSPDKAHLNLHINSLELGDSAVYFCASSQDGTEAFFGQGTRLTVV.

About this clonotype: This may arise from a read error, as a much more abundant clone is one base away. The chain couples TRBV18 to TRBJ1-4, with a possible D match to TRBD1 (6 bases). The length of the CDR3 is 14 residues. The V end lost 4 bases, the J end lost 8 bases, and 14 bases lay between the germline ends. The V gene's germline CDR1 is KGHSH and CDR2 LQKENI. DNA of the CDR3: TGTGCCAGCTCACACAGGACAGCCGGGGAAAAACTGTTTTTT. Amino acids: CASSHRTAGEKLFF.

This chain links TRBV7-9 with TRBJ2-1; TRBD2 matches at 14 bases. The trim removed 5 bases at V and 9 bases at J, leaving 6 bases unmatched. The CDR3 length is 15 residues. The germline V gene has CDR1 SEHNR and CDR2 FQNEAQ (reference sequence). The CDR3 loop is CASSLGTSGRSEQFF. CDR3 in DNA: TGTGCCAGCAGCCTGGGGACTAGCGGGAGAAGTGAGCAGTTCTTC.

In this sample, this clonotype turned up many times. The rearrangement uses TRBV29-1 and TRBJ2-5; no clear D. This CDR3 is 13 amino acids long. Germline V gene data show CDR1 as SQVTM and CDR2 as ANQGSEA. V was trimmed by 4 bases and J by 2 bases, leaving 11 bases between them. This CDR3 reads CSVGTVIQETQYF. CDR3 DNA: TGCAGCGTTGGAACTGTCATACAAGAGACCCAGTACTTC.

The V call is TRBV5-4, the J call TRBJ2-3; D is uncertain. Trimming shortened V by 4 bases and J by 2 bases, and 14 bases separated the two germline ends. The CDR3 has 15 amino acids. CDR1 and CDR2 (germline): SGHNT, YYREEE (reference sequence). CDR3 nucleotides: TGTGCCAGCAGCCGTACCGGGTGGGACACAGATACGCAGTATTTT. It codes for CASSRTGWDTDTQYF.

This clonotype has a handful of counts. The rearrangement uses TRBV15 and TRBJ2-7; a weak D match, TRBD2 (5 bases). CDR1 and CDR2 (germline): LNHNV, YYDKDF (reference sequence). The CDR3 consists of 16 residues. Trimming removed 1 base from V and 2 bases from J, with 15 bases in between. The CDR3 region is CATSRGPSGLTYEQYF. The CDR3 DNA sequence: TGTGCCACCAGCAGAGGACCCAGCGGTCTTACCTACGAGCAGTACTTC.

This clonotype occurred a few times. The chain links TRBV12-3 or TRBV12-4 to TRBJ2-7; tentative D call: TRBD2 (6 bases). The CDR3 has 15 residues. Trimming cost V 6 bases and J 3 bases, with 18 bases left between them. The CDR3 loop is CASSLGGSRNYEQYF. The DNA of the CDR3 is TGTGCCAGCAGCCTCGGGGGATCTAGAAACTACGAGCAGTACTTC.

There are many counts of this clonotype. The rearrangement uses TRBV28 and TRBJ2-5; tentatively, D is TRBD2 (5 bases). The germline V gene has CDR1 MDHEN and CDR2 SYDVKM. V was clipped by 2 bases and J by 4 bases, with 17 bases between them. The CDR3 covers 16 residues. In DNA form, the CDR3 reads TGTGCCAGCAGTTTAGGGCGGTCGGGGATCAGAGAGACCCAGTACTTC. Amino acids: CASSLGRSGIRETQYF.

This clonotype was observed at least ten times. V gene TRBV24-1 combines with J gene TRBJ2-1; D gene unclear. The CDR3 totals 16 residues. Germline V gene data show CDR1 as KGHDR and CDR2 as SFDVKD. With 2 bases removed from V and 7 bases from J, the gap between germline ends came to 17 bases. The CDR3 DNA reads as TGTGCCACCAGTGATTCCGAAGGCGGTCGCCTGAATGAGCAGTTCTTC. This codes for CATSDSEGGRLNEQFF.

This clonotype was seen ten or more times. This chain joins TRBV20-1 and TRBJ2-5; the D is unclear. CDR1 DFQATT and CDR2 SNEGSKA come from the germline V gene (reference sequence). The V end was cut by 6 bases, the J end by 0 bases, with 11 bases between. This CDR3 is built from 13 residues. The CDR3 loop reads CSASAPYQETQYF. As DNA, the CDR3 is TGCAGTGCGTCAGCCCCCTACCAAGAGACCCAGTACTTC.

The rearrangement links TRBV2 to TRBJ2-3; D may be TRBD1 (6 bases). V was clipped by 8 bases and J by 1 base, with 10 bases between them. Germline values: CDR1 SNHLY, CDR2 FYNNEI. The CDR3 loop spans 13 amino acids. CDR3: CASAPGGTDTQYF. The CDR3 bases are TGTGCCAGCGCTCCAGGGGGCACAGATACGCAGTATTTT.

This clonotype was recorded at least ten times. This sequence joins TRBV6-5 and TRBJ2-3; D is uncertain. V was shortened by 4 bases and J by 5 bases, with 4 bases between the two germline ends. This CDR3 spans 11 amino acids. Germline V gene sequence: CDR1 MNHEY, CDR2 SVGAGI. Here the CDR3 reads CASSLGDTQYF. In DNA, the CDR3 is TGTGCCAGCAGTTTAGGAGATACGCAGTATTTT.